The 12 T cell receptor beta chains in this list originate from one sample, sequenced in a study of response to subunit inactivated influenza vaccine. From the RT-PCR reads, TCRdb called clonotypes with MiXCR, one entry per CDR3 protein. The sample records over 400,000 distinct CDR3 sequences, approximately 9.9% being singletons. The sequenced sample was PBMCs from blood, obtained 40 to 50 days after vaccination. The origin of the receptors is a man aged 50-59 years who received an inactivated influenza vaccine.

This clonotype was seen repeatedly, ten times or more. The V and J genes are TRBV5-1 and TRBJ2-1; 11 bases fit TRBD2. There are 19 residues in the CDR3. V dropped 0 bases and J dropped 0; count of bases not matched to a gene: 8. Germline lookup yields CDR1 SGHRS and CDR2 YFSETQ. The CDR3 here is CASSLAVLAGARSYNEQFF. The CDR3 nucleotides are TGCGCCAGCAGCTTGGCCGTACTAGCGGGAGCCCGCTCCTACAATGAGCAGTTCTTC.

CDR3 bases: TGCAGTGCTACCACCGTAGGCTACGAGCAGTACTTC. This codes for CSATTVGYEQYF. V is TRBV20-1 and J is TRBJ2-7; the D is unclear. V shed 4 bases and J shed 3 bases, with 10 bases lying between them. Germline V lookup: CDR1 DFQATT, CDR2 SNEGSKA (reference sequence). The CDR3 contains 12 residues.

In this sample, this clonotype turned up a few times. V is TRBV20-1 and J is TRBJ2-1; TRBD2 agrees at 9 bases. The CDR3 length is 13 residues. V was pared by 6 bases and J by 9 bases, with 9 bases of the junction left unmatched. Germline lookup yields CDR1 DFQATT and CDR2 SNEGSKA (reference sequence). CDR3 amino acids: CSATPTSGSEQFF. CDR3 DNA: TGCAGTGCCACCCCGACTAGCGGATCTGAGCAGTTCTTC.

This clonotype was counted between two and nine times. The rearrangement uses TRBV5-1 and TRBJ2-3; the D is unclear. Trimming removed 4 bases from V and 3 bases from J, with 15 bases in between. Looked up from germline, CDR1 is SGHRS and CDR2 is YFSETQ. The CDR3 totals 15 residues. The CDR3 reads CASSARSAVTDTQYF. The CDR3 coding sequence is TGCGCCAGCAGCGCCCGTTCTGCTGTGACAGATACGCAGTATTTT.

The V and J genes are TRBV5-1 and TRBJ2-3, with unresolved D. CDR3 length: 14 amino acids. Deletions cut 0 bases from V and 2 bases from J, with 7 bases between. CDR1 and CDR2 from the germline V gene are SGHRS and YFSETQ. CDR3 residues: CASSLEQTTDTQYF. CDR3 nucleotides: TGCGCCAGCAGCTTGGAGCAGACCACAGATACGCAGTATTTT.

This clonotype has a handful of counts. The gene calls are TRBV28 and TRBJ2-7; D may be TRBD1 (5 bases). Germline CDR1 and CDR2: MDHEN and SYDVKM. V was trimmed by 5 bases and J by 0 bases, leaving 17 bases between them. The CDR3 totals 16 residues. Written as DNA, the CDR3 is TGTGCCAGCAGTATTACTCAGGGATCGAGCTCCTACGAGCAGTACTTC. Its protein product is CASSITQGSSSYEQYF. Full variable domain (rest looked up from reference TRBV28 and TRBJ2-7): DVKVTQSSRYLVKRTGEKVFLECVQDMDHENMFWYRQDPGLGLRLIYFSYDVKMKEKGDIPEGYSVSREKKERFSLILESASTNQTSMYLCASSITQGSSSYEQYFGPGTRLTVT.

This clonotype has ten or more counts. The J gene is TRBJ1-4, the V gene TRBV20-1; D call uncertain. The V gene's germline CDR1 is DFQATT and CDR2 SNEGSKA (reference sequence). This CDR3 spans 14 amino acids. V lost 4 bases and J lost 1, with 10 bases in between. The CDR3 DNA reads TGCAGTGCTATTTCCGGGCAAACTAATGAAAAACTGTTTTTT. It translates to CSAISGQTNEKLFF.

This clonotype was detected ten times or more. J is TRBJ2-1 and V is TRBV11-1; either TRBD1 or TRBD2 may supply D (5 bases each). V was shortened by 3 bases and J by 8 bases, with 17 bases between the two germline ends. The CDR3 contains 15 residues. The germline V gene has CDR1 SGHAT and CDR2 FQDESV (reference sequence). CDR3 amino acids: CASSFGAEAGDEQFF. The CDR3 nucleotides are TGTGCCAGCAGCTTTGGGGCCGAGGCCGGGGATGAGCAGTTCTTC.

There are a few counts of this clonotype. V and J are TRBV20-1 and TRBJ2-7; 12 bases fit TRBD2. With V trimmed by 2 bases and J by 1 base, 9 bases remained unmatched. CDR1 DFQATT and CDR2 SNEGSKA come from the germline V gene (reference sequence). This CDR3 is built from 17 residues. CDR3 nucleotides: TGCAGTGCTAGAAACAGACTAGCGGGAGATAGGTCCTACGAGCAGTACTTC. Its translation: CSARNRLAGDRSYEQYF.

This chain connects TRBV20-1 to TRBJ1-2; a weak D match, TRBD1 (5 bases). This CDR3 has 12 amino acids. Germline V gene data show CDR1 as DFQATT and CDR2 as SNEGSKA (reference sequence). The CDR3 is CSFVQGAYGYTF. Written as DNA, the CDR3 is TGCAGCTTTGTCCAGGGCGCCTATGGCTACACCTTC.

This clonotype has a count of ten or more. The V and J genes are TRBV24-1 and TRBJ2-2; D unclear. Germline CDR1 and CDR2: KGHDR and SFDVKD. The CDR3 is 15 residues long. Trimming cost V 3 bases and J 1 base, with 8 bases left between them. CDR3 in DNA: TGTGCCACCAGTGATCCCCGCCTGAACACCGGGGAGCTGTTTTTT. It encodes CATSDPRLNTGELFF.

This clonotype came up a few times. The chain has TRBV9 and TRBJ2-3; unclear D gene. Germline lookup yields CDR1 SGDLS and CDR2 YYNGEE. V gave up 2 bases and J gave up 2 bases, with 9 bases separating them. The CDR3 extends over 14 amino acids. CDR3 loop: CASSVGRPTDTQYF. DNA for the CDR3: TGTGCCAGCAGCGTCGGTAGACCCACAGATACGCAGTATTTT.